The rows below give T cell receptor beta chains drawn from one sample of a study of beta chain features in type 1 diabetes. Sequencing used immunoSEQ multiplex PCR; TCRdb keeps in-frame clones, though not all of them. In the table there are 120,000 to 150,000 clones, roughly an eighth of which are singletons. The sequenced material came from central memory CD4+ T cells from blood. These receptors were obtained from a man between 18 and 29 years old with type 1 diabetes. Both conserved end residues are part of each CDR3. The D gene is left open where the match is weak. The listing skips clone size in some rows; elsewhere it reads once, few, many or a size class.

>NA|NA|TRBV15|TRBJ1-1
TGTGCCACCAGCACCACTTCTGTCCGGACGTGGAACACTGAAGCTTTCTTT
CATSTTSVRTWNTEAFF
>NA|NA|TRBV7-9|TRBJ1-4
TGTGCCAGCAGCCCCTGGGGGGCTAATGAAAAACTGTTTTTT
CASSPWGANEKLFF
>TRBD2|NA|TRBV6-4|TRBJ2-1
TGTGCCAGCAGTGAAATGCTTAGCGGGGGCAATGAGCAGTTCTTC
CASSEMLSGGNEQFF
>NA|few|TRBV10-3|TRBJ2-3
TGTGCCATCAGTGACCAAGGGGGGGCCGTTACAGATACGCAGTATTTT
CAISDQGGAVTDTQYF
>TRBD1|NA|TRBV30|TRBJ1-1
TGTGCCTGGAGTGCGACAGGGGGCACTGAAGCTTTCTTT
CAWSATGGTEAFF
>NA|NA|TRBV6-5|TRBJ2-5
TGTGCCAGCACCTCGGGTCAACCGGGCCAAGAGACCCAGTACTTC
CASTSGQPGQETQYF
>NA|NA|TRBV30|TRBJ1-1
TGTGCCTGGAGTATCGGGGAGTGGACTGAAGCTTTCTTT
CAWSIGEWTEAFF
>NA|NA|TRBV7-3|TRBJ1-4
TGTGCCAGCAGCTTAAACGGCCAGGGTGGTGAAAAACTGTTTTTT
CASSLNGQGGEKLFF
>TRBD2|NA|TRBV28|TRBJ2-7
TGTGCCAGCAGTTTCGGACTAGGCGAGCAGTACTTC
CASSFGLGEQYF
>TRBD2|few|TRBV7-2|TRBJ2-3
TGTGCCAGCAGCTCCCAATCCCGCGGGGGGGAAGATACGCAGTATTTT
CASSSQSRGGEDTQYF
>NA|few|TRBV6-1|TRBJ2-4
TGTGCCAGCAGTGAAAGGGCCAGGTACAAAAACATTCAGTACTTC
CASSERARYKNIQYF
>NA|NA|TRBV13|TRBJ1-4
TGTGCCAGCAGATCTAACAGGGTTGGCGCTAATGAAAAACTGTTTTTT
CASRSNRVGANEKLFF
>TRBD1|NA|TRBV29-1|TRBJ2-6
TGCAGCGTTTTAGGGGACAGATATACCCCTCCCCGCTCTGGGGCCAACGTCCTGACTTTC
CSVLGDRYTPPRSGANVLTF
>NA|NA|TRBV29-1|TRBJ1-2
TGCAGCGTTGAAGACCGGGACGTCTCCTATGGCTACACCTTC
CSVEDRDVSYGYTF
>TRBD2|NA|TRBV10-2|TRBJ2-1
TGCGCCAGCAGTGGGGCGGGGGACGGATACAATGAGCAGTTCTTC
CASSGAGDGYNEQFF
>TRBD2|NA|TRBV6-1|TRBJ2-3
TGTGCCAGCGAGCGGGGGCTGCCTAGCACAGATACGCAGTATTTT
CASERGLPSTDTQYF
>TRBD1|NA|TRBV5-4|TRBJ2-7
TGTGCCAGCAGCTCGACAGGGGTCGACTACGAGCAGTACTTC
CASSSTGVDYEQYF
>NA|few|TRBV7-9|TRBJ2-1
TGTGCCAGCAGCTCCGACACTGAGCAGTTCTTC
CASSSDTEQFF
>NA|few|TRBV30|TRBJ1-3
TGTGCCTGGAGTCATCCAGGGTCGTTTGGAAACACCATATATTTT
CAWSHPGSFGNTIYF
>NA|few|TRBV25-1|TRBJ2-7
TGTGCCAGCTCGGCTGGGCATACCAGGCGCTCCTACGAGCAGTACTTC
CASSAGHTRRSYEQYF
>NA|NA|TRBV30|TRBJ2-6
TGTGCCTGGAGAGGGAAAGACCTGTTCCCATCTGGGGCCAACGTCCTGACTTTC
CAWRGKDLFPSGANVLTF
>NA|few|TRBV11-2|TRBJ2-1
TGTGCCAGCAGCTTTACCGGGGGCCCGAATGAGCAGTTCTTC
CASSFTGGPNEQFF
>NA|NA|TRBV18|TRBJ1-2
TGTGCCAGCTCAAACACCGCGAACTATGGCTACACCTTC
CASSNTANYGYTF
>NA|few|TRBV2|TRBJ2-5
TGTGCCTCCAACAGGGACCAAGAGACCCAGTACTTC
CASNRDQETQYF
>NA|NA|TRBV6-6|TRBJ1-4
TGTGCCAGCAGCACCGGACACGGCGGGGAAAAACTGTTTTTT
CASSTGHGGEKLFF
>TRBD1|NA|TRBV10-3|TRBJ2-7
TGTGCCATCAGTGGACAGGGGGCGTGGGAGCAGTACTTC
CAISGQGAWEQYF
>NA|NA|TRBV2|TRBJ2-5
TGTGCCAGCAGGGACGAGCGGGAGACCCAGTACTTC
CASRDERETQYF
>NA|NA|TRBV5-1|TRBJ2-2
TGCGCCAGCACGGAAGCCTCGAACACCGGGGAGCTGTTTTTT
CASTEASNTGELFF
>NA|few|TRBV6-5|TRBJ1-2
TGTGCCAGCAGTCCGGGGAACAGGGCTATGGGATACACCTTC
CASSPGNRAMGYTF
>NA|NA|TRBV7-7|TRBJ2-1
TGTGCTAGCAGCTTAGATCGCGGGGACAATGAGCAGTTCTTC
CASSLDRGDNEQFF
>NA|NA|TRBV6-6|TRBJ2-1
TGTGCCAGCAGTTCTTTCCGTGGGCAGTTCTTC
CASSSFRGQFF
>TRBD1|NA|TRBV28|TRBJ1-5
TGTGCCAGCAGTCCGCGGGACAGGGCGAATAGCAATCAGCCCCAGCATTTT
CASSPRDRANSNQPQHF
>NA|NA|TRBV9|TRBJ1-3
TGTGCCAGCAGCGCACCAGGGGTGAGGAACACCATATATTTT
CASSAPGVRNTIYF
>NA|few|TRBV5-5|TRBJ2-7
TGTGCCAGCAGCTTGGCGGGGACTTCTACCTACGAGCAGTACTTC
CASSLAGTSTYEQYF
>NA|NA|TRBV6-1|TRBJ1-5
TGTGCCAGCAGTGAATGGTATAGCAATCAGCCCCAGCATTTT
CASSEWYSNQPQHF
>NA|many|TRBV4-2|TRBJ2-1
TGTGCCAGCAGCCGCCAGGATAAGGATGAGCAGTTCTTC
CASSRQDKDEQFF
>TRBD1|many|TRBV6-6|TRBJ1-1
TGTGCCAGCAGTTGGGACAGCAACACTGAAGCTTTCTTT
CASSWDSNTEAFF
>NA|few|TRBV4-1|TRBJ2-2
TGCGCCAGCAGCCAAGACCCTAACACCGGGGAGCTGTTTTTT
CASSQDPNTGELFF
>TRBD1|NA|TRBV18|TRBJ2-3
TGTGCCAGCTCACCACCAGGGACAGGGGGCTCAGATACGCAGTATTTT
CASSPPGTGGSDTQYF
>NA|many|TRBV9|TRBJ2-1
TGTGCCAGCAGCGGGGGACAATTGACGGGTGAGCAGTTCTTC
CASSGGQLTGEQFF
>TRBD1|few|TRBV5-1|TRBJ2-5
TGCGCCAGCAGCTCATTGACAGGGGCGAAAGAGACCCAGTACTTC
CASSSLTGAKETQYF
>NA|few|TRBV7-3|TRBJ2-2
TGTGCCAGCAGCTTTATAACCGGGGAGCTGTTTTTT
CASSFITGELFF
>NA|few|TRBV4-1|TRBJ1-1
TGCGCCAGCAGTCCCAGGATGAACACTGAAGCTTTCTTT
CASSPRMNTEAFF
>TRBD2|NA|TRBV7-8|TRBJ2-5
TGTGCCAGCAGCTTAGGGGGCGGGAGCGGGACCCAGTACTTC
CASSLGGGSGTQYF
>NA|NA|TRBV28|TRBJ2-5
TGTGCCAGCAGTTCTTGGGCGGCGGAGACCCAGTACTTC
CASSSWAAETQYF
>TRBD2|few|TRBV7-8|TRBJ2-1
TGTGCCAGCAGCGAGTCGCTAGCGGGGTACAATGAGCAGTTCTTC
CASSESLAGYNEQFF
>TRBD2|NA|TRBV13|TRBJ2-5
TGTGCCAGCAGCCCACGGACTAGCGGGCAAGAGACCCAGTACTTC
CASSPRTSGQETQYF